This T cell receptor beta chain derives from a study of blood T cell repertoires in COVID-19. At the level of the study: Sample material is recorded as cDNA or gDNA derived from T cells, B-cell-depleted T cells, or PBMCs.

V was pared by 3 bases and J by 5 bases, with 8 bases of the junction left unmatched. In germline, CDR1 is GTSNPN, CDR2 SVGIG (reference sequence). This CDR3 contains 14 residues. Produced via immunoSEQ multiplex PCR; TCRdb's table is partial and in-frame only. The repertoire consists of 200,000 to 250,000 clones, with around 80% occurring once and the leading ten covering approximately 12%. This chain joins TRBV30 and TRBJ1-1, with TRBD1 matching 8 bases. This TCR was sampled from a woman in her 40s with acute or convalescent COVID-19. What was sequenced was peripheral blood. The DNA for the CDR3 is TGTGCCTGGAGCGGGGACAGGCTGCAGACTGAAGCTTTCTTT. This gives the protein CAWSGDRLQTEAFF.